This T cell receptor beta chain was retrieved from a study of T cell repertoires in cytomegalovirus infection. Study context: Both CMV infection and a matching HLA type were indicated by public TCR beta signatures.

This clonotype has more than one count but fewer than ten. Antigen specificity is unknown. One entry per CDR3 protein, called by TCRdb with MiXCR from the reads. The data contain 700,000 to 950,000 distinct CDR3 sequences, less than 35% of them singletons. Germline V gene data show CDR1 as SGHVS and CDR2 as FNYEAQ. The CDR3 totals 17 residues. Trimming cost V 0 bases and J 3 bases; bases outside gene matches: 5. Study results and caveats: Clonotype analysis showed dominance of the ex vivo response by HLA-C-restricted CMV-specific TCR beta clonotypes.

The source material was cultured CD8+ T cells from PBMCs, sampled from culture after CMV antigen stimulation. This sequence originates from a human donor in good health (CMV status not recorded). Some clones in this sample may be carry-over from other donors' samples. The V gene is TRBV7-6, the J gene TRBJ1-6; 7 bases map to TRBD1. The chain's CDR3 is CASSLAEGALYNSPLHF. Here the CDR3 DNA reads TGTGCCAGCAGCTTAGCAGAGGGGGCACTCTATAATTCACCCCTCCACTTT.